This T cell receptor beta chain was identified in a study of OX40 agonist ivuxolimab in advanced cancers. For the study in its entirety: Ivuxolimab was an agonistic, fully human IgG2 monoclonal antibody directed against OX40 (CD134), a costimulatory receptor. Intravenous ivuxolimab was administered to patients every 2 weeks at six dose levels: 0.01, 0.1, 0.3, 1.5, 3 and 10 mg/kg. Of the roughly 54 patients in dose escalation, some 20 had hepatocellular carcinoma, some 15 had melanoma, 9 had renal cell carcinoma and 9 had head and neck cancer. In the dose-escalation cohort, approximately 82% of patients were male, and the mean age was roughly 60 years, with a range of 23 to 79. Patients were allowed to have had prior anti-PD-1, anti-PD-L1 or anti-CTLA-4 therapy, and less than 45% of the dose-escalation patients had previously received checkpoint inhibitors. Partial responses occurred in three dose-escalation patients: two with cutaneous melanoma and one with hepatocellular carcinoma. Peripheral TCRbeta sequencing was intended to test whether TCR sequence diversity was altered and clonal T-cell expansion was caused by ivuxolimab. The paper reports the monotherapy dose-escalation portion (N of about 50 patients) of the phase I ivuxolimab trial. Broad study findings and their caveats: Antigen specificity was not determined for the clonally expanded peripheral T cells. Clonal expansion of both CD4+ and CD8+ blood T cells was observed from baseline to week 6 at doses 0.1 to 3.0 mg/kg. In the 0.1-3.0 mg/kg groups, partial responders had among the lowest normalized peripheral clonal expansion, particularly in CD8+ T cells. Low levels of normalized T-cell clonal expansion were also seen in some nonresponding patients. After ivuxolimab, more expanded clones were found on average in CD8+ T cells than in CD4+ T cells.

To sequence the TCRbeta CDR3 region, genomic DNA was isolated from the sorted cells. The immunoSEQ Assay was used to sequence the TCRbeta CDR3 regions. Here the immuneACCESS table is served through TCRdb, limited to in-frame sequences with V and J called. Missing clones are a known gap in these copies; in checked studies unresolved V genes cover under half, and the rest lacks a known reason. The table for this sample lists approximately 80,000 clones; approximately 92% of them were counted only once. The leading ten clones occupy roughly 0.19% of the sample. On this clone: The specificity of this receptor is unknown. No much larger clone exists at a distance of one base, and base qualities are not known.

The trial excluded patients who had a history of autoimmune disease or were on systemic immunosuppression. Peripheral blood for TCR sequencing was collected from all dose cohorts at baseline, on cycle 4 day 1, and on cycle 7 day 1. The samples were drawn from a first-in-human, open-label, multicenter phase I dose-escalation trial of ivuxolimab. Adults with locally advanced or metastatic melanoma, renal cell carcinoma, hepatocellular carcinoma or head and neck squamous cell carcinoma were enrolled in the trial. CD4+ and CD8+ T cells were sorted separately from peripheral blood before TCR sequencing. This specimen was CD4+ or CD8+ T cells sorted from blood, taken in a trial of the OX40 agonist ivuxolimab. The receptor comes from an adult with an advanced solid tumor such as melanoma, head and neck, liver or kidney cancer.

The DNA sequence is as follows: TGTGCCAGCACTAGGTGGGTACTAGCGGGAGGAAATGAGCAGTTCTTC. Its protein is CASTRWVLAGGNEQFF. The V and J genes are TRBV28 and TRBJ2-1, and 12 junctional nucleotides match TRBD2. V and J are trimmed by 7 bases and 7 bases, and the gene matches miss 11 bases of the junction. Per the germline V gene, MDHEN is the CDR1 and SYDVKM is the CDR2. There are 16 amino acids in the CDR3, from cysteine to phenylalanine inclusive. Kept here is only the CDR3 DNA, which spans 48 bases and is read in frame from base 1.